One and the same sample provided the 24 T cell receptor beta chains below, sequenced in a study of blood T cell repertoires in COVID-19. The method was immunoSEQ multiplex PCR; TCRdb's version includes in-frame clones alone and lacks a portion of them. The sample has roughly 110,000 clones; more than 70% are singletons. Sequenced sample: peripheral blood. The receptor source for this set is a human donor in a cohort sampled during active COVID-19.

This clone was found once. Written as DNA, the CDR3 is TGTGCCACCAGTGACGAAGCGGGAGGTGTCACCGGGGAGCTGTTTTTT. Amino acids: CATSDEAGGVTGELFF. The chain is built from TRBV24-1 and TRBJ2-2, with 9 nucleotides matching TRBD2. Per germline, CDR1 KGHDR and CDR2 SFDVKD. The trim removed 4 bases at V and 4 bases at J, leaving 6 bases unmatched. CDR3 length: 16 residues.

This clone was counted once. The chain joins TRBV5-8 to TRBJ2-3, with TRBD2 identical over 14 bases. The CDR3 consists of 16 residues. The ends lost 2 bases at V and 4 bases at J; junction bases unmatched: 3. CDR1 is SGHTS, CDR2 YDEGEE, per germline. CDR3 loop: CASSFGLAGGADTQYF. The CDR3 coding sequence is TGTGCCAGCAGCTTCGGACTAGCGGGAGGCGCAGATACGCAGTATTTT.

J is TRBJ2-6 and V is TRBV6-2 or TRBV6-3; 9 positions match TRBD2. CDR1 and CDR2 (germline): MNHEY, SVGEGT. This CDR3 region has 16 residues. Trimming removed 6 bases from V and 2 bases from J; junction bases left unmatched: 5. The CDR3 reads CASRPGGRAGANVLTF. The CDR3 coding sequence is TGTGCCAGCAGGCCTGGCGGGAGGGCTGGGGCCAACGTCCTGACTTTC.

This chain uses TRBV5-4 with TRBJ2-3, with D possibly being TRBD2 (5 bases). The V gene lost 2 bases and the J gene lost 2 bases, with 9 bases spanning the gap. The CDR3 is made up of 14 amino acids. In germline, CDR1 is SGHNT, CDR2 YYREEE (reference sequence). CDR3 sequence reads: CASSFGDNTDTQYF. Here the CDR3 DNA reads TGTGCCAGCAGCTTCGGGGATAACACAGATACGCAGTATTTT.

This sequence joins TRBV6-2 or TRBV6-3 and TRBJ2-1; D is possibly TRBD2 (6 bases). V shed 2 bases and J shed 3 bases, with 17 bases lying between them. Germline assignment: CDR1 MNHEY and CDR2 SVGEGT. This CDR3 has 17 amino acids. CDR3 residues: CASSYRQTGTLYNEQFF. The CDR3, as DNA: TGTGCCAGCAGTTACCGGCAAACCGGGACTCTCTACAATGAGCAGTTCTTC.

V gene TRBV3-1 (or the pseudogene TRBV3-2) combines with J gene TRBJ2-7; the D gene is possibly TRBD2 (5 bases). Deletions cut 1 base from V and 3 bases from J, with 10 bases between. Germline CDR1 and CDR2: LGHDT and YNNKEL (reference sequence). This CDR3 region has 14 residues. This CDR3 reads CASSQGSGIYEQYF. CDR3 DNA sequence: TGTGCCAGCAGCCAAGGCAGCGGTATCTACGAGCAGTACTTC.

The CDR3 DNA reads as TGTGCCAGCTCACAACTAGGACAGGGGGCCTCCTACAATGAGCAGTTCTTC. Amino acids: CASSQLGQGASYNEQFF. The chain combines TRBV18 with TRBJ2-1, with TRBD1 matching 11 bases. V shed 4 bases and J 0 bases; nucleotides not matched to a gene: 5. Germline values: CDR1 KGHSH, CDR2 LQKENI. The CDR3 has 17 amino acids.

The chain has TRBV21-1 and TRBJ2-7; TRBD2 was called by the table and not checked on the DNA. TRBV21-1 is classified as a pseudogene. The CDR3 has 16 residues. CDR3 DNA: TGTGCCAGCAGCAAACCAGGACTAGCGGCTTCCTACGAGCAGTACTTC. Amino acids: CASSKPGLAASYEQYF.

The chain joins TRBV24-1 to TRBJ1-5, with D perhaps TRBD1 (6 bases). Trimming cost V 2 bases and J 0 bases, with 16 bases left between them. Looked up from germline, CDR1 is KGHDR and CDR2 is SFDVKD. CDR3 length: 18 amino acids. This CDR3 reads CATSDSTGQSYSNQPQHF. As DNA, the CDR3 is TGTGCCACCAGTGATTCAACTGGACAGTCCTATAGCAATCAGCCCCAGCATTTT.

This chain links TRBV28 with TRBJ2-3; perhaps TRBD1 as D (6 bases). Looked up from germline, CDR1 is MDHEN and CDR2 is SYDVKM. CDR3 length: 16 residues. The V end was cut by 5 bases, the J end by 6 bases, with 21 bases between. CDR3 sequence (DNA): TGTGCCAGCAGTCCACCGGGACAATTGCTGGGGGATACGCAGTATTTT. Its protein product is CASSPPGQLLGDTQYF.

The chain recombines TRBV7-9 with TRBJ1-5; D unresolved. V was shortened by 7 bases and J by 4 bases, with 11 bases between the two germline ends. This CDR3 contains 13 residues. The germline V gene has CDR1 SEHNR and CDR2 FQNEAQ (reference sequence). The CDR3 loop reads CASTAHGNQPQHF. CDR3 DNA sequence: TGTGCCAGCACCGCACACGGGAATCAGCCCCAGCATTTT.

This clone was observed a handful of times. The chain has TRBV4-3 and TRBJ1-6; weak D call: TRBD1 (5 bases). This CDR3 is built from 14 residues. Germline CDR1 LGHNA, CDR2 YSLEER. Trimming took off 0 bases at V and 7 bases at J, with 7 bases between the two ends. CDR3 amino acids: CASSQEGANSPLHF. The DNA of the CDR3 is TGCGCCAGCAGCCAAGAAGGGGCCAATTCACCCCTCCACTTT.

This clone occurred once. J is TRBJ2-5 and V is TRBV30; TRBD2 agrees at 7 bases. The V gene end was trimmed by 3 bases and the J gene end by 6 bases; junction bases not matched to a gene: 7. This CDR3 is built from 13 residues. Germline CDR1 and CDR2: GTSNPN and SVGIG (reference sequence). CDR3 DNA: TGTGCCTGGAGATTTAGCGGGCCTCAGACCCAGTACTTC. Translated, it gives CAWRFSGPQTQYF.

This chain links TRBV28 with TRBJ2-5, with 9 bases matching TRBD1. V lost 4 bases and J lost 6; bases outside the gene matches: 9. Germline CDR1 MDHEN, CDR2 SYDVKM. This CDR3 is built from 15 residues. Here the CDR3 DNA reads TGTGCCAGCAGTTCAGGGACAGGGTTGTTCAAGACCCAGTACTTC. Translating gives CASSSGTGLFKTQYF.

CDR3 residues: CAWRGTGDYGYTF. The CDR3 region has the DNA TGTGCCTGGAGGGGGACAGGGGATTATGGCTACACCTTC. The chain recombines TRBV30 with TRBJ1-2; 10 bases are a match to TRBD1. The V segment lost 3 bases and the J segment 5 bases; nucleotides outside the gene matches: 3. Germline V lookup: CDR1 GTSNPN, CDR2 SVGIG (reference sequence). The CDR3 is 13 amino acids.

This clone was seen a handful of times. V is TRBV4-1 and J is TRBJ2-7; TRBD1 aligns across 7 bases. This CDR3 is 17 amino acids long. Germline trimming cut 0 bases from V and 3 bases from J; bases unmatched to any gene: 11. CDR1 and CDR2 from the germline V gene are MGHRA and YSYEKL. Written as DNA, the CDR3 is TGCGCCAGCAGCCAAGACAGCCTCCGGGACAGAATCTACGAGCAGTACTTC. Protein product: CASSQDSLRDRIYEQYF.

The CDR3 bases are TGTGCCAGCAGCTTGCGGGGATTGGGATCTCAGCCCCAGCATTTT. Translating gives CASSLRGLGSQPQHF. The chain joins TRBV5-6 to TRBJ1-5, with D unresolved. V gave up 1 base and J gave up 6 bases, with 14 bases separating them. Per the germline V gene, CDR1 is SGHDT and CDR2 is YYEEEE. This CDR3 contains 15 residues. Complete variable domain (other parts from reference TRBV5-6 and TRBJ1-5): DAGVTQSPTHLIKTRGQQVTLRCSPKSGHDTVSWYQQALGQGPQFIFQYYEEEERQRGNFPDRFSGHQFPNYSSELNVNALLLGDSALYLCASSLRGLGSQPQHFGDGTRLSIL.

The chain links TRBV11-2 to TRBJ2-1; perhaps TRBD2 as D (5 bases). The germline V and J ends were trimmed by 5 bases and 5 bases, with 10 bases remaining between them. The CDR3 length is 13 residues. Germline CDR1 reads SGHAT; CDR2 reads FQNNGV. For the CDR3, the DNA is TGTGCCAGCAGCCCTGACTATCACAATGAGCAGTTCTTC. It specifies CASSPDYHNEQFF.

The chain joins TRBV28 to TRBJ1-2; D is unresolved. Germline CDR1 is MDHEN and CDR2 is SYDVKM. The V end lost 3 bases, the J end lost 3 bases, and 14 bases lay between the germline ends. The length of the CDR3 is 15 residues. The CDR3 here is CASSLSLSGDYGYTF. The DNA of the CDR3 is TGTGCCAGCAGTTTGTCATTGTCCGGGGACTATGGCTACACCTTC.

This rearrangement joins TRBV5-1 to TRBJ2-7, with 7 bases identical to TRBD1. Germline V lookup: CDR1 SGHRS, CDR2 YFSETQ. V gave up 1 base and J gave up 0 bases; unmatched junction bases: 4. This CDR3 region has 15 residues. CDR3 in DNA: TGCGCCAGCAGCTTGCGGACAGGAAGCTCCTACGAGCAGTACTTC. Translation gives CASSLRTGSSYEQYF.

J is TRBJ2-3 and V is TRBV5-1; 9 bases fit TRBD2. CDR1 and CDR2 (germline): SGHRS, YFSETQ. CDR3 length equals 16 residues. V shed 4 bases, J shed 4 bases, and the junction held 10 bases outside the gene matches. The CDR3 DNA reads TGCGCCAGCAGCAGAATCCCGGGACTAGCCCCAGATACGCAGTATTTT. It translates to CASSRIPGLAPDTQYF.

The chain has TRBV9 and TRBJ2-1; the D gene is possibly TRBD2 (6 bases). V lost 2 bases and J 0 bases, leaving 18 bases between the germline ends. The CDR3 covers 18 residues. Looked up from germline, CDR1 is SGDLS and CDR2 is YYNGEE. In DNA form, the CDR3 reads TGTGCCAGCAGCGTCAGGGACTTAGCGGCACCCTCCTACAATGAGCAGTTCTTC. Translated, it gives CASSVRDLAAPSYNEQFF.

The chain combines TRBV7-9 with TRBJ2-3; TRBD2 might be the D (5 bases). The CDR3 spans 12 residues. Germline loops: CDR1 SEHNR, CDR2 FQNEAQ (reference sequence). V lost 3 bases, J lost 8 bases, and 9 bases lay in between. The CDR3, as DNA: TGTGCCAGCAGCTTTACGGGGTCTACGCAGTATTTT. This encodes CASSFTGSTQYF.

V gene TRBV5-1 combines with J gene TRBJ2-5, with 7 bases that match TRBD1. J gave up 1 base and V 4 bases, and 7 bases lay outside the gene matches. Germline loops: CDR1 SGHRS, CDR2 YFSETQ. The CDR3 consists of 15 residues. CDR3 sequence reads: CASSPTGPFQETQYF. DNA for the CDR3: TGCGCCAGCAGCCCGACAGGGCCTTTCCAAGAGACCCAGTACTTC.